The 9 T cell receptor beta chains reported below all come from one sample, sequenced in a study of cytomegalovirus exposure and HLA in healthy donors. The PCR had 60 Vbeta and 13 Jbeta primers. Clones were sequenced by immunoSEQ multiplex PCR, and TCRdb holds only the in-frame ones, with some missing. The table has about 98,000 clones, 80% to 85% seen once; the top ten hold roughly 1.5%. Sequencing input: PBMCs. Receptors were obtained from a man aged 35-49 years in good health and CMV-seronegative.

The chain links TRBV11-3 to TRBJ1-2; D ambiguous. Between the trimmed V and J ends, which lost 0 bases and 2 bases, there was a span of 7 bases. This CDR3 spans 14 amino acids. The germline V gene encodes CDR1 SGHNT and CDR2 YENEEA. CDR3 DNA: TGTGCCAGCAGCTTAGAGACTGCCAACTATGGCTACACCTTC. Residues: CASSLETANYGYTF. The full variable domain, its missing parts supplied by reference TRBV11-3 and TRBJ1-2, is EAGVVQSPRYKIIEKKQPVAFWCNPISGHNTLYWYLQNLGQGPELLIRYENEEAVDDSQLPKDRFSAERLKGVDSTLKIQPAELGDSAVYLCASSLETANYGYTFGSGTRLTVV.

The chain carries TRBV5-5 and TRBJ1-3; TRBD1 might be the D (6 bases). The CDR3 sequence is 14 residues long. CDR1 SGHKS and CDR2 YYEKEE come from the germline V gene (reference sequence). V was shortened by 2 bases and J by 4 bases, with 10 bases between the two germline ends. CDR3 in DNA: TGTGCCAGCAGCTTTTCAGGGGCAGGAAACACCATATATTTT. Translated: CASSFSGAGNTIYF.

This chain links TRBV28 with TRBJ1-5; no firm D call. This CDR3 has 12 amino acids. The V end lost 3 bases, the J end lost 3 bases, and 3 bases lay between the germline ends. The V gene's germline CDR1 is MDHEN and CDR2 SYDVKM. CDR3 protein: CASSFLNQPQHF. The CDR3 region has the DNA TGTGCCAGCAGTTTCCTCAATCAGCCCCAGCATTTT.

This rearrangement joins TRBV10-3 to TRBJ2-7; 10 nucleotides line up with TRBD1. CDR3 size: 13 residues. V shed 11 bases, J shed 6 bases, and the junction held 10 bases outside the gene matches. CDR1 and CDR2 from the germline V gene are ENHRY and SYGVKD. In nucleotides, the CDR3 is TGTGCCCATAGAGGGACAGGGGCATCCGAGCAGTACTTC. Its translation is CAHRGTGASEQYF.

This chain links TRBV18 with TRBJ1-3, with TRBD1 as a possible D gene (5 bases). The CDR3 contains 17 residues. Trimming stripped 0 bases from V and 4 bases from J, with 16 bases between. The V gene's germline CDR1 is KGHSH and CDR2 LQKENI. CDR3 sequence (DNA): TGTGCCAGCTCACCACCGAGGTCAGGGCGAGAAGGAAACACCATATATTTT. Translating gives CASSPPRSGREGNTIYF.

This chain joins TRBV25-1 and TRBJ1-1; perhaps TRBD1 as D (5 bases). This CDR3 has 13 amino acids. V was shortened by 2 bases and J by 7 bases, with 11 bases between the two germline ends. Per the germline V gene, CDR1 is MGHDK and CDR2 is SYGVNS. CDR3 loop: CASSEHVGLEAFF. The CDR3 nucleotides read TGTGCCAGCAGTGAACATGTGGGACTTGAAGCTTTCTTT.

CDR3 sequence: CASSKRQIPNTGELFF. CDR3 nucleotides: TGTGCCAGCAGCAAACGACAGATTCCGAACACCGGGGAGCTGTTTTTT. The chain combines TRBV11-2 with TRBJ2-2; the D gene is possibly TRBD1 (5 bases). Germline loops: CDR1 SGHAT, CDR2 FQNNGV. The CDR3 runs to 16 residues. Deletions cut 5 bases from V and 0 bases from J, with 13 bases between.

The chain has TRBV7-9 and TRBJ1-1, with D possibly being TRBD1 (5 bases). Between the trimmed V and J ends, which lost 5 bases and 5 bases, there was a span of 12 bases. This CDR3 is 13 amino acids long. Germline assignment: CDR1 SEHNR and CDR2 FQNEAQ (reference sequence). CDR3 DNA: TGTGCCAGCAGCCCAAAGGGGCGGACTGAAGCTTTCTTT. Protein: CASSPKGRTEAFF.

The chain combines TRBV6-1 with TRBJ2-5; no definite D call. The germline CDR1 and CDR2 sequences are MNHNS and SASEGT. The ends were cut back, 2 bases at V and 5 bases at J, with 12 bases in the middle. The CDR3 sequence is 14 residues long. CDR3 sequence: CASSESSRIETQYF. The CDR3 DNA follows: TGTGCCAGCAGTGAATCCTCTAGGATCGAGACCCAGTACTTC.